This TCR beta chain was obtained from a study of T cells in Graves' hyperthyroidism and ophthalmopathy. Findings and caveats of the study: Ophthalmopathy was model-predicted a median roughly 6.3 months pre-onset. In blood, most of the thyroid clonotypes expanded above 0.001 were also present.

The CDR3 covers 14 residues. After removal of 5 bases from V and 2 bases from J, the junction contained 4 bases not matched to a gene. Among ophthalmopathy patients, the Clinical Activity Score reached at least 3, the NOSPECS grade reached at least 4, and duration remained under 3 months. Uncontrolled infection, other autoimmune disease, pregnancy or lactation led to exclusion. TCR beta CDR3 regions were amplified from RNA transcripts. TCR CDR3 underwent first-round RT-PCR with the HTBI primer set. TCRdb ran MiXCR on the multiplex PCR reads and lists one entry per CDR3 protein. The profile shows about 600,000 distinct CDR3 sequences, more than 13% of them singletons. Concerning this clonotype itself: Its matching antigen is unknown.

The TCR originated in a woman aged 18-35 years with Graves' ophthalmopathy. The chain couples TRBV12-3 or TRBV12-4 to TRBJ2-7; 9 bases match TRBD1. Sample: blood. The CDR3 nucleotides are TGTGCCAGCAGTACAGGGGGCAGAACCTACGAGCAGTACTTC. It translates to CASSTGGRTYEQYF.